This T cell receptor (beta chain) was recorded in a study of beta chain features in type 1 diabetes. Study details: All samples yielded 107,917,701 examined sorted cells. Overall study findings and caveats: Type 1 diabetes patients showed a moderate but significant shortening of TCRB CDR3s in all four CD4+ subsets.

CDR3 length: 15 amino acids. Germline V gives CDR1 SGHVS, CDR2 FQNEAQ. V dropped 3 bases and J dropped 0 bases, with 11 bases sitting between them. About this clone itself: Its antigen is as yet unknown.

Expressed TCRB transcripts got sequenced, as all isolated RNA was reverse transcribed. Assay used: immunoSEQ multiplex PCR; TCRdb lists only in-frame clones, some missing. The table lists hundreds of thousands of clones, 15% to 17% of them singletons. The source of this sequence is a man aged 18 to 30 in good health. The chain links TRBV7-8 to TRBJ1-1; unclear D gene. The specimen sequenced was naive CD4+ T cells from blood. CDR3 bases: TGTGCCAGCAGCTTTCTACAGCCGATGAACACTGAAGCTTTCTTT. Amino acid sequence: CASSFLQPMNTEAFF.